A single sample is the source of the 9 T cell receptor beta chains below, sequenced in a study of blood T cells in healthy people across ages. Sample-barcoded 5' priming and a J-beta primer mix drove a second PCR of about 6 to 12 cycles. One entry per CDR3 protein results from TCRdb running MiXCR on the 5' RACE reads. The data show about a million distinct CDR3 sequences, with about 48% seen just once and about an eighth held by the top ten. Input material: blood. The source of these receptors is a man younger than 40 in good health.

In this sample, this clonotype turned up many times. This chain links TRBV28 with TRBJ2-3; D uncertain. CDR1 and CDR2 from the germline V gene are MDHEN and SYDVKM. The CDR3 extends over 12 amino acids. Trimming took 7 bases from V and 5 from J, leaving 10 bases between them. CDR3 amino acids: CASTLNGDTQYF. CDR3 DNA sequence: TGTGCCAGCACCTTGAACGGAGATACGCAGTATTTT.

This clonotype was seen ten or more times. The CDR3 protein is CASSLGGQGHEQYF. The CDR3 nucleotides are TGCGCCAGCAGCTTGGGGGGACAGGGTCACGAGCAGTACTTC. The genes are TRBV5-1 and TRBJ2-7, with 9 nucleotides matching TRBD1. In germline, CDR1 is SGHRS, CDR2 YFSETQ. V was pared by 0 bases and J by 5 bases, with 3 bases of the junction left unmatched. This CDR3 has 14 amino acids.

The gene calls are TRBV7-9 and TRBJ1-2; TRBD1 matches 7 bases. Germline CDR1 is SEHNR and CDR2 is FQNEAQ (reference sequence). CDR3 length: 14 residues. Germline trimming cut 3 bases from V and 8 bases from J; bases unmatched to any gene: 9. CDR3 sequence (DNA): TGTGCCAGCAGCTTCCCCTTACAGGGGAACGGCTACACCTTC. This codes for CASSFPLQGNGYTF.

This sequence joins TRBV4-2 and TRBJ2-1; possible D gene TRBD2, 5 bases. The CDR3 totals 16 residues. Germline-derived CDR1 and CDR2 are LGHNA and YNFKEQ. With 0 bases removed from V and 0 bases from J, the gap between germline ends came to 9 bases. The CDR3 is CASSQEEAVSYNEQFF. The DNA of the CDR3 is TGTGCCAGCAGCCAAGAGGAGGCGGTCTCCTACAATGAGCAGTTCTTC.

This chain uses TRBV14 with TRBJ2-1; 12 bases are shared with TRBD2. V lost 0 bases and J lost 6; bases outside the gene matches: 6. The CDR3 spans 17 residues. Germline loops: CDR1 SGHDN, CDR2 FVKESK. CDR3 DNA sequence: TGTGCCAGCAGCCAAGATATAGCTAGCGGGGGGGCCAATGAGCAGTTCTTC. Translation gives CASSQDIASGGANEQFF.

Comments on this clonotype: A read error is possible here, since a much larger clone lies one base away. The rearrangement joins TRBV9 to TRBJ2-1; possibly TRBD2 for D (5 bases). Germline V gene data show CDR1 as SGDLS and CDR2 as YYNGEE. The CDR3 totals 15 residues. V shed 0 bases and J shed 13 bases, with 20 bases lying between them. CDR3 DNA: TGTGCCAGCAGCGTAGGAGGGCGGACGGTGGAGACCCAGTTCTTC. This encodes CASSVGGRTVETQFF.

This clonotype was picked up many times. The CDR3 coding sequence is TGCGCCAGCAGCCACGGCAGGGTGGGTAATGAGCAGTTCTTC. It codes for CASSHGRVGNEQFF. The genes are TRBV4-3 and TRBJ2-1; perhaps TRBD1 as D (5 bases). Trimming stripped 3 bases from V and 7 bases from J, with 13 bases between. Germline V CDR1 and CDR2: LGHNA, YSLEER. The CDR3 is 14 amino acids.

This clonotype turned up a few times. J is TRBJ2-7 and V is TRBV7-6; tentatively, D is TRBD1 (6 bases). Trimming took 5 bases from V and 0 from J, leaving 11 bases between them. This CDR3 has 14 residues. Germline V CDR1 and CDR2: SGHVS, FNYEAQ. Here the CDR3 reads CASSTDRSSYEQYF. The CDR3, as DNA: TGTGCCAGCAGCACGGACAGAAGCTCCTACGAGCAGTACTTC.

This sequence joins TRBV7-2 and TRBJ2-5; 7 bases match TRBD1. TRBJ2-7 matches the DNA end more closely, so the J call is doubtful. Germline assignment: CDR1 SGHTA and CDR2 FQGNSA. The CDR3 runs 16 residues. The CDR3 DNA follows: TGTGCCAGCAGCTTAGCGCCGGGACAGAAAGCCTACGAGCAGTACTTC. Amino acid sequence: CASSLAPGQKAYEQYF.